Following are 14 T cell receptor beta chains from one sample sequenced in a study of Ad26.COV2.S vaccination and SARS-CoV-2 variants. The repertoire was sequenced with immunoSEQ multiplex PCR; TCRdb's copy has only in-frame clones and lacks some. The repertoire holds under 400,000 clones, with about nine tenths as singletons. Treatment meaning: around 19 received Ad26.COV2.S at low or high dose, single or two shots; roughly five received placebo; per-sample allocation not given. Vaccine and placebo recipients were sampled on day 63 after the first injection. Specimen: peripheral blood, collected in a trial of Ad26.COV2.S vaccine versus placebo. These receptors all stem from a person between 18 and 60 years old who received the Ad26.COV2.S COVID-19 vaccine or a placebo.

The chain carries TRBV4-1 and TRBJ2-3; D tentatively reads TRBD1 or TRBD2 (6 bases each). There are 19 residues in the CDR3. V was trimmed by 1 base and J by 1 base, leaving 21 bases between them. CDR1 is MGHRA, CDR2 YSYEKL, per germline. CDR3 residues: CASSQVAPRGNRGTDTQYF. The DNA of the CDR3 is TGCGCCAGCAGCCAAGTTGCCCCCCGGGGGAACAGGGGCACAGATACGCAGTATTTT.

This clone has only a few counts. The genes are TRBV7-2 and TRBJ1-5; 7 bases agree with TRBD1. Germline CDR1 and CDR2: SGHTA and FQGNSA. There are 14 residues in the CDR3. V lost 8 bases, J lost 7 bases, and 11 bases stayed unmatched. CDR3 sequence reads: CASHRTGGKQPQHF. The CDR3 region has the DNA TGTGCCAGCCATAGGACAGGCGGAAAACAGCCCCAGCATTTT.

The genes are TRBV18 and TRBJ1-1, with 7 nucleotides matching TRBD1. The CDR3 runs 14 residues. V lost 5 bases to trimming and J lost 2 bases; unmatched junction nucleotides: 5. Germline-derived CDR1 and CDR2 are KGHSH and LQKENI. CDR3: CASSSGTANTEAFF. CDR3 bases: TGTGCCAGCTCATCAGGGACAGCCAACACTGAAGCTTTCTTT. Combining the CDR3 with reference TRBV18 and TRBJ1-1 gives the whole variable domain NAGVMQNPRHLVRRRGQEARLRCSPMKGHSHVYWYRQLPEEGLKFMVYLQKENIIDESGMPKERFSAEFPKEGPSILRIQQVVRGDSAAYFCASSSGTANTEAFFGQGTRLTVV.

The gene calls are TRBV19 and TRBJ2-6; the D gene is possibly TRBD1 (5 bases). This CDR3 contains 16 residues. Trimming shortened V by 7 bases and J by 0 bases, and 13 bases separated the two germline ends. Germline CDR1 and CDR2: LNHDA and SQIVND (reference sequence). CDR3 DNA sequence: TGTGCCAGTAATAGGGGCAGGACCTCTGGGGCCAACGTCCTGACTTTC. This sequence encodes CASNRGRTSGANVLTF.

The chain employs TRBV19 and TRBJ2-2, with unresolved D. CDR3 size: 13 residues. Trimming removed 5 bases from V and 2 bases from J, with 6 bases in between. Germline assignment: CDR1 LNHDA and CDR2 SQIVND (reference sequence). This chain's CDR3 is CASSGRNTGELFF. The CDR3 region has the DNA TGTGCCAGTAGTGGTCGAAACACCGGGGAGCTGTTTTTT.

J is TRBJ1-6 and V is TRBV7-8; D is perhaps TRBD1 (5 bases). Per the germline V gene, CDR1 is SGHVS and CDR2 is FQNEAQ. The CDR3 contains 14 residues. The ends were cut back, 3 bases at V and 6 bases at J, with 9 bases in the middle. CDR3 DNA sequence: TGTGCCAGCAGCTTCAGGGTGGGTAATTCACCCCTCCACTTT. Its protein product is CASSFRVGNSPLHF.

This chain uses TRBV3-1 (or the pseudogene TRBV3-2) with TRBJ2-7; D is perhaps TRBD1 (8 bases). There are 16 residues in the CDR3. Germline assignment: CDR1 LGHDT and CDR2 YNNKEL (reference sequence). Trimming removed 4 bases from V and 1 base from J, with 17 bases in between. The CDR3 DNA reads TGTGCCAGCAGCCCCAGCGGGGACAGGTTTTCCTACGAGCAGTACTTC. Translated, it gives CASSPSGDRFSYEQYF.

CDR3: CASSPPGTPSSYEQYF. The CDR3 region has the DNA TGTGCCAGCTCACCACCCGGGACGCCCAGCTCCTACGAGCAGTACTTC. The rearrangement links TRBV18 to TRBJ2-7; TRBD1 or TRBD2 may be the D gene (5 bases each). The CDR3 sequence is 16 residues long. The V gene lost 0 bases and the J gene lost 0 bases, with 12 bases spanning the gap. The germline gives CDR1 KGHSH, CDR2 LQKENI.

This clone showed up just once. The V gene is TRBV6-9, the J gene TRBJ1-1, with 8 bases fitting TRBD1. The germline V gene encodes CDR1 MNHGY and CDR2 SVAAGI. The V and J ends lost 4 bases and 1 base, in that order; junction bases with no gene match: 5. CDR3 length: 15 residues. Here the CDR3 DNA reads TGTGCCAGCAGTTCAGGACAGGGAAGGAACACTGAAGCTTTCTTT. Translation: CASSSGQGRNTEAFF.

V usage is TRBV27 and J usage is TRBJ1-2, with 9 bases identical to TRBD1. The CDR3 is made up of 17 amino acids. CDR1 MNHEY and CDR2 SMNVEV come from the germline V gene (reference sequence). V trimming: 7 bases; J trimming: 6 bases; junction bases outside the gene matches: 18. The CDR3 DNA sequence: TGTGCCAGCACCCCCGGTGGCACTCACAGGGGGCGGCATGGCTACACCTTC. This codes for CASTPGGTHRGRHGYTF.

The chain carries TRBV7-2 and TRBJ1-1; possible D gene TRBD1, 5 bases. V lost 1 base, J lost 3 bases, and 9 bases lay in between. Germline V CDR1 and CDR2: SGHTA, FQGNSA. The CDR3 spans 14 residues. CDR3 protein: CASSLGRADTEAFF. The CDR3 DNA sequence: TGTGCCAGCAGCTTAGGCAGGGCGGACACTGAAGCTTTCTTT.

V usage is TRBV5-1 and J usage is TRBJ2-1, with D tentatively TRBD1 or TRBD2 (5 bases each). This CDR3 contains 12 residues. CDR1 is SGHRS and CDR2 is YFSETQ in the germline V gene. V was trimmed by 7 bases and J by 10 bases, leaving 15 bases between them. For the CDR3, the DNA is TGCGCCAGCCGAATTGGGACGGCGGAGCAGTTCTTC. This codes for CASRIGTAEQFF.

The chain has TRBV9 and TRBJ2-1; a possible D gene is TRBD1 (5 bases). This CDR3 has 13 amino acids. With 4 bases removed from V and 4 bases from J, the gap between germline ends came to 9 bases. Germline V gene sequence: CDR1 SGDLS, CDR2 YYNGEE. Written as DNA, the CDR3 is TGTGCCAGCAGCTCAGACAGTTACAATGAGCAGTTCTTC. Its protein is CASSSDSYNEQFF.

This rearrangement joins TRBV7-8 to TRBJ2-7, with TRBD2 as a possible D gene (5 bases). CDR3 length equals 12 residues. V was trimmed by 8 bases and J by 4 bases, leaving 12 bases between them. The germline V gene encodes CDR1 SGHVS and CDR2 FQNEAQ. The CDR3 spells CASHGGGYEQYF. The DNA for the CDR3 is TGTGCCAGCCACGGAGGAGGTTACGAGCAGTACTTC.